This T cell receptor beta chain is drawn from a study of blood T cells in healthy people across ages. Study results and limitations: TCR beta diversity tracked closely with naive T cell percentage. The study regarded diversity estimates from one million T cells as underestimates. Per million T cells, TCR beta diversity dropped roughly linearly as age increased.

This CDR3 is 13 amino acids long. Germline V gene sequence: CDR1 SQVTM, CDR2 ANQGSEA. About this clonotype: Its antigen is currently unknown. One end of the junction does not line up with germline, which may come from a read error.

The second PCR ran roughly 7 to 12 cycles with a sample-barcoded 5' primer and J-beta primers. MiXCR, applied by TCRdb to the 5' RACE reads, yields one record per CDR3 protein. Among some 1.6 million distinct CDR3 sequences, roughly a third were seen once, and the ten largest hold approximately 11%. The sequenced material came from blood. This TCR derives from a woman aged 25 to 39 in good health. The V and J genes are TRBV29-1 and TRBJ2-2; TRBD1 agrees at 7 bases. The CDR3 DNA is TGCAGCGTGGGACAGACGAACACCGGGGAGCGGTTTTTT. Its translation is CSVGQTNTGERFF.